The present T cell receptor (beta chain) was sequenced within a study of radiation and T cells in renal cell carcinoma. The sample's time point: baseline pretreatment blood. The treatment was: 15 Gy SBRT to primary tumor, nephrectomy 4 weeks later. Serial blood draws occurred at baseline and 2 and 4 weeks post-SBRT. This renal cell carcinoma was of the clear cell type. The sample holds a few counts of this clone. The germline V gene encodes CDR1 LGHNA and CDR2 YSLEER. This CDR3 is 15 amino acids long. The V and J ends lost 2 bases and 7 bases, in that order; junction bases with no gene match: 9. Profiled with immunoSEQ multiplex PCR; TCRdb holds only in-frame clones, not every one. Here the sample spans under 65,000 clones, 78% being singletons.

The input for sequencing was blood, taken from a patient whose treatment included radiotherapy and nephrectomy. The gene calls are TRBV4-3 and TRBJ1-2, with 8 positions matching TRBD1. The TCR was taken from a man aged 60 to 69 with renal cell carcinoma. CDR3 nucleotides: TGCGCCAGCAGCCAACCCGGGACAGGTCACTTTGGCTACACCTTC. This codes for CASSQPGTGHFGYTF.